The rows below give T cell receptor beta chains drawn from one sample of a study of T cells in Graves' hyperthyroidism and ophthalmopathy. One entry per CDR3 protein results from TCRdb running MiXCR on the multiplex PCR reads. This sample carries 200,000 to 250,000 distinct CDR3 sequences, 15% to 20% of them seen once, and the ten largest clones take approximately 50%. Sequenced: blood. Receptor source: a man between 50 and 59 years old with Graves' hyperthyroidism. CDR3s include the opening cysteine and the closing phenylalanine or tryptophan. The D gene is left open where the match is weak. Size tells how often a clone was seen (once, few, many) or the class of an expanded clone, and some rows leave it out.

TRBV5-1	many	TRBJ1-4	.	TGCGCCAGCTCCCCCCAAGCGGCAGACAATTGGGGAAAACTGTTTTTT	CASSPQAADNWGKLFF
TRBV7-9	many	TRBJ2-3	TRBD2	TGTGCCAGCAGCTTATCTAGCGGGATAGGCGATACGCAGTATTTT	CASSLSSGIGDTQYF
TRBV7-2	.	TRBJ2-7	.	TGTGCCAGCAGCTTACTAGCGTCCTACCTCTCCTACGAGCAGTACTTC	CASSLLASYLSYEQYF
TRBV6-1	.	TRBJ2-7	TRBD2	TGTGCCAACAGAATTACTGGACTAGCGGCCGGCTACGAGCAGTACTTC	CANRITGLAAGYEQYF
TRBV11-2	few	TRBJ2-2	.	TGTGCCAGCAGACGAGGGGCCGAGCTGTTTTTT	CASRRGAELFF
TRBV2	.	TRBJ1-5	.	TGTGCCAGCAGTCCCCAACATCCTGAGCTCGAGCCCCAGCATTTT	CASSPQHPELEPQHF
TRBV28	many	TRBJ2-1	.	TGTGCCAGCAGTGTCCGGGCCCCGGGCGATGAGCAGTTCTTC	CASSVRAPGDEQFF
TRBV18	few	TRBJ1-6	TRBD1	TGTGCCAGCTCAAAGGACAGGGGGCCTAATTCACCCCTCCACTTT	CASSKDRGPNSPLHF
TRBV28	few	TRBJ2-5	.	TGTGCCAGCAGTTTATTGGAAGAGACCCAGTACTTC	CASSLLEETQYF
TRBV7-3	few	TRBJ2-3	.	TGTGCCAGCAGCTTCCTCGGGAGACCTGATACGCAGTATTTT	CASSFLGRPDTQYF
TRBV10-3	.	TRBJ1-2	.	TGTGCCATCAGTCAATACCGGGACTCCCCCCTAAACTATGGCTACACCTTC	CAISQYRDSPLNYGYTF
TRBV7-2	.	TRBJ1-5	TRBD1	TGTACCAGCAGCACCAACAGGGGCCAGCCCCAGCATTTT	CTSSTNRGQPQHF
TRBV3-1	many	TRBJ2-3	.	TGTGCCAGCAGCCCCTTTGGGGGAGTAAGGGCAGATACGCAGTATTTT	CASSPFGGVRADTQYF
TRBV5-1	.	TRBJ2-5	TRBD2	TGCGCCAGCAGGTCGGGAGGGGGCCAAGAGACCCAGTACTTC	CASRSGGGQETQYF
TRBV5-6	.	TRBJ2-6	.	TGTGCCAGCAGCAGCCCCTTACGGCCTCGTAGCTCTGGGGCCAACGTCCTGACCTTC	CASSSPLRPRSSGANVLTF